This T cell receptor (beta chain) was observed in a study of shared clonotypes between healthy human individuals (TCRdb year 2020). The study in broad terms: A few men and two women, aged 18 to 49 years, made up the cohort. Different laboratories and diverse techniques were used to prepare libraries and sequence TCR repertoires, to increase sequencing depth and limit assay-specific biases. Each donor's leukapheresis produced roughly between about 0.8 and 10 billion PBMCs. Blood TCR repertoires of a handful of healthy adults were deeply sequenced to estimate repertoire size and the extent of clonotype sharing between individuals. For each donor, CD4 naive and CD4 memory were each given three plates, CD8 naive was given two plates, and CD8 memory was given one plate.

Healthy HIV-negative adults with no recently reported acute infections or vaccinations were included as donors. Every donor was a Caucasian adult residing in Nashville, Tennessee, USA. CD4+ T cells were enriched through magnetic negative selection, after which naive cells were positively selected on CD45RA and the remaining negative fraction served as the memory subset. Blood was collected by leukapheresis, and PBMCs were isolated by Ficoll-Histopaque density gradient centrifugation and then cryopreserved in liquid nitrogen vapor phase. Analytical flow cytometry was used to check the purity and quantity of each magnetically sorted T cell population. Genomic DNA was isolated from each sorted fraction and quantified by UV absorbance on a Nanodrop 2000c. TCR CDR3 regions were amplified from genomic DNA by multiplex PCR using the deep immunoSEQ assay. Genomic DNA extracted from each cell subset was distributed evenly over all wells of several immunoSEQ 96-well plates, and each plate served as one replicate. For sorted subsets, roughly 200 ng genomic DNA, equal to 25,000 to 35,000 T cell genomes, was loaded into each replicate PCR. The purified libraries were quantified using a Qubit 3.0 fluorometer, sized with a Bioanalyzer 2100, and then quantified again using the KAPA Library Quantification kit. Every immunoSEQ 96-well plate was sequenced on a dedicated single-read 150-cycle Illumina NextSeq 550 flow cell. The paper's data handling went like this. Because only junctional sequences without quality scores were contained in the immunoSEQ output, filtering matching that applied to full-length reads could not be performed. To assign V/J genes and CDR3, sequences were annotated against IMGT germline references using PyIR, a Python wrapper for IgBLAST v1.9. Reads with weak V/J assignments (E-value above 1e-6), missing CDR3, stop codons, out-of-frame junctions, or ambiguous translated residues were removed. V3J clonotypes were defined as sequences sharing the same inferred V gene, J gene, and CDR3 amino acid sequence. The percentage overlap between two repertoires was calculated by dividing the number of shared unique clonotypes by the size of the smaller repertoire. Repertoire richness was assessed with RTK rarefaction, the Chao1 estimator, and Recon v2.1 estimates of unobserved clonotypes. Generation probabilities were computed with OLGA for all TCRbeta clonotypes obtained by the gDNA method from four donors. TCRdb re-hosts the immuneACCESS table, in-frame sequences only. Its copies lack some clones; in the studies checked, an unresolved V gene accounts for under half of them, and the cause for the rest is not known. That table supplies the V and J calls and clone size; D and trimming were determined from the DNA. This sample comprises 2 million to 3 million clones, over 85% of them detected only once. Clones ranked in the top ten supply about 0.34% of the sample.

Details on this clone: Its recognized antigen is unknown. Nothing much larger sits one base from this clone, and base qualities are not available.

The investigation overall reported the following: Pairwise subsampling indicated that sequencing depth was expected to affect the degree of clonotype sharing among donors. Sampling was limited to blood, and TCR repertoires in tissue likely differ from TCR repertoires in blood. The small number of donors limited the genetic and exposure-history diversity represented. Naive subsets generally had larger estimated clonotype richness than memory subsets did. When a few donors were compared, the shared fraction of clonotypes was around 5.1% for naive CD4, roughly 3.4% for naive CD8, more than 2% for memory CD4, and roughly 0.4% for memory CD8. Compared with non-shared clonotypes, the clonotypes found in all four sorted-subset donors had higher generation probabilities. Even with the large sequencing depth, rarefaction of the sorted-subset datasets indicated that sequencing was incomplete.

From the cysteine up to the phenylalanine, the CDR3 has a length of 16 residues. Only the CDR3 part of the read is kept: 48 bases, read in frame from the first base. Reading the germline V gene (reference sequence) gives CDR1 SGHKS and CDR2 YYEKEE. The junction shows trimming of 0 bases on V and 7 bases on J, and the gene matches do not reach 6 bases of it. The chain was built from TRBV5-5 and TRBJ1-4; 10 middle bases align to TRBD1. The receptor comes from a man aged 18 to 30 in good health. Some clones in this sample may be carry-over from other donors' samples. The sample consisted of naive CD4+ T cells from PBMCs. The sample's cell subset or site label, in plain terms: CD45RA+ positively selected. The DNA sequence is as follows: TGTGCCAGCAGCTTGGTCGGGACAGGGGATCGTGAAAAACTGTTTTTT. This encodes CASSLVGTGDREKLFF.